One and the same sample provided the 32 T cell receptor beta chains below, sequenced in a study of blood T cell repertoires in COVID-19. The data were produced by immunoSEQ multiplex PCR, yet TCRdb's version contains in-frame clones alone and is incomplete. The sample holds some 700,000 clones, 90% seen once. Input material: peripheral blood. The receptors here all came from a woman between 18 and 29 years old with acute or convalescent COVID-19.

This clone was recorded only once. This chain joins TRBV4-3 and TRBJ1-6; 9 nucleotides match TRBD1. V shed 3 bases and J 7 bases; nucleotides not matched to a gene: 7. Germline values: CDR1 LGHNA, CDR2 YSLEER. This CDR3 region has 16 residues. DNA of the CDR3: TGCGCCAGCAGCCAGCTTACAGGGGGCGGGAATTCACCCCTCCACTTT. It translates to CASSQLTGGGNSPLHF.

This chain links TRBV19 with TRBJ1-4; TRBD1 aligns across 9 bases. The germline V gene has CDR1 LNHDA and CDR2 SQIVND (reference sequence). The V gene end was trimmed by 5 bases and the J gene end by 8 bases; junction bases not matched to a gene: 6. The CDR3 length is 14 residues. CDR3 coding DNA: TGTGCCAGTAGTCCACAGGGGGCAGGAGAAAAACTGTTTTTT. Translated, it gives CASSPQGAGEKLFF.

The chain recombines TRBV11-2 with TRBJ2-1, with 7 bases identical to TRBD2. Per the germline V gene, CDR1 is SGHAT and CDR2 is FQNNGV. V gave up 3 bases and J gave up 9 bases; unmatched junction bases: 8. The CDR3 length is 14 residues. The CDR3 loop reads CASSFRGVSGEQFF. CDR3 nucleotide sequence: TGTGCCAGCAGCTTCCGGGGGGTTTCAGGTGAGCAGTTCTTC.

The chain couples TRBV27 to TRBJ1-1; D may be TRBD1 (6 bases). Trimming left V 5 bases short and J 1 base short, with 8 bases between. CDR1 and CDR2 from the germline V gene are MNHEY and SMNVEV (reference sequence). The CDR3 totals 13 residues. The CDR3 nucleotides read TGTGCCAGCAGTGGACAGAGGAACACTGAAGCTTTCTTT. This translates into CASSGQRNTEAFF.

The chain recombines TRBV5-1 with TRBJ2-3, with no clear D. In germline, CDR1 is SGHRS, CDR2 YFSETQ. This CDR3 has 15 amino acids. The ends were cut back, 2 bases at V and 0 bases at J, with 10 bases in the middle. The CDR3 protein is CASSFYPTSTDTQYF. CDR3 coding DNA: TGCGCCAGCAGCTTCTACCCAACTAGCACAGATACGCAGTATTTT.

The chain joins TRBV5-1 to TRBJ2-2; 8 bases agree with TRBD1. Trimming cost V 4 bases and J 4 bases; bases outside gene matches: 9. CDR3 length: 16 residues. Germline CDR1 SGHRS, CDR2 YFSETQ. CDR3 bases: TGCGCCAGCAGCAAAGGACAGGGTAGGCGCACCGGGGAGCTGTTTTTT. Residues: CASSKGQGRRTGELFF.

The gene calls are TRBV28 and TRBJ2-7; D is possibly TRBD2 (6 bases). The CDR3 covers 18 residues. CDR1 is MDHEN, CDR2 SYDVKM, per germline. V was shortened by 1 base and J by 2 bases, with 21 bases between the two germline ends. The CDR3 DNA sequence: TGTGCCAGCAGTTTATTGGACGGAGGGGCCCCAGCACCCTACGAGCAGTACTTC. It yields the protein CASSLLDGGAPAPYEQYF.

This clone was counted only a few times. The chain joins TRBV7-2 to TRBJ2-7; a possible D gene is TRBD1 (6 bases). Germline V gives CDR1 SGHTA, CDR2 FQGNSA. CDR3 length: 18 amino acids. V gave up 4 bases and J gave up 2 bases, with 24 bases separating them. The CDR3 DNA follows: TGTGCCAGCAGCTCGTTCTATTCTCGTGTGGGGGCCCCCTACGAGCAGTACTTC. Protein: CASSSFYSRVGAPYEQYF. The entire variable domain, with the rest obtained from reference TRBV7-2 and TRBJ2-7, is as follows: GAGVSQSPSNKVTEKGKDVELRCDPISGHTALYWYRQSLGQGLEFLIYFQGNSAPDKSGLPSDRFSAERTGGSVSTLTIQRTQQEDSAVYLCASSSFYSRVGAPYEQYFGPGTRLTVT.

The rearrangement links TRBV27 to TRBJ1-1, with D perhaps matching TRBD1 (6 bases). Trimming took off 6 bases at V and 5 bases at J, with 19 bases between the two ends. Germline V gives CDR1 MNHEY, CDR2 SMNVEV (reference sequence). This CDR3 spans 15 amino acids. The CDR3 here is CASSEIQGSETEAFF. CDR3 coding DNA: TGTGCCAGCAGCGAGATACAGGGTAGTGAGACTGAAGCTTTCTTT.

The genes are TRBV7-3 and TRBJ2-2; the match to TRBD1 covers 7 bases. The ends lost 5 bases at V and 9 bases at J; junction bases unmatched: 9. Germline lookup yields CDR1 SGHTA and CDR2 FQGTGA. The CDR3 is 14 amino acids. CDR3 nucleotide sequence: TGTGCCAGCAGCCTACCGGGACAGACGAGGGAGCTGTTTTTT. Amino acid sequence: CASSLPGQTRELFF. The full variable domain, its missing parts supplied by reference TRBV7-3 and TRBJ2-2, is GAGVSQTPSNKVTEKGKYVELRCDPISGHTALYWYRQSLGQGPEFLIYFQGTGAADDSGLPNDRFFAVRPEGSVSTLKIQRTERGDSAVYLCASSLPGQTRELFFGEGSRLTVL.

The V and J genes are TRBV6-6 and TRBJ1-2, with 7 bases aligning to TRBD1. Unmatched junction bases numbered 20, after V lost 6 bases and J lost 7 bases. The germline CDR1 and CDR2 sequences are MNHNY and SVGAGI (reference sequence). The CDR3 is 17 amino acids. CDR3 sequence reads: CASSRQGPRRGLGGYTF. In DNA form, the CDR3 reads TGTGCCAGCAGCCGACAGGGCCCTCGGAGGGGCCTGGGTGGCTACACCTTC.

This rearrangement joins TRBV2 to TRBJ2-7; 7 bases match TRBD1. The CDR3 loop spans 14 amino acids. CDR1 and CDR2 (germline): SNHLY, FYNNEI. J lost 7 bases, V lost 5 bases, and 11 bases had no gene match. The CDR3 spells CASSPGTALWEQYF. CDR3 bases: TGTGCCAGCAGTCCGGGGACAGCTCTTTGGGAGCAGTACTTC.

The rearrangement joins TRBV7-9 to TRBJ2-3; 11 bases are shared with TRBD2. Germline V lookup: CDR1 SEHNR, CDR2 FQNEAQ (reference sequence). The V gene end was trimmed by 0 bases and the J gene end by 4 bases; junction bases not matched to a gene: 9. This CDR3 is 18 amino acids long. CDR3 sequence (DNA): TGTGCCAGCAGCTTAGCTAGCGGGGGGGCCACGGCGTCAGATACGCAGTATTTT. This codes for CASSLASGGATASDTQYF. Looking up the rest from reference TRBV7-9 and TRBJ2-3 gives the full variable domain: DTGVSQNPRHKITKRGQNVTFRCDPISEHNRLYWYRQTLGQGPEFLTYFQNEAQLEKSRLLSDRFSAERPKGSFSTLEIQRTEQGDSAMYLCASSLASGGATASDTQYFGPGTRLTVL.

This chain links TRBV27 with TRBJ2-3; 7 bases match TRBD2. This CDR3 spans 11 amino acids. CDR1 and CDR2 (germline): MNHEY, SMNVEV (reference sequence). Trimming at V came to 9 bases and at J to 6 bases, leaving 3 bases not matched to a gene. The CDR3 DNA sequence: TGTGCCAGTTGGGAGGGGGATACGCAGTATTTT. Translation: CASWEGDTQYF.

This clone was detected only once. The CDR3 bases are TGCGCCAGCAGCTTGTATTATCCGAGGGAGACCCAGTACTTC. Its protein product is CASSLYYPRETQYF. The chain is built from TRBV5-1 and TRBJ2-5; no clear D. Germline CDR1 SGHRS, CDR2 YFSETQ. The CDR3 has 14 residues. Trimming cost V 1 base and J 5 bases, with 12 bases left between them.

The rearrangement joins TRBV6-5 to TRBJ2-2; D perhaps matches TRBD1 (5 bases). Trimming pared 5 bases from V and 0 bases from J, leaving 10 bases between. This CDR3 region has 15 residues. Germline V gives CDR1 MNHEY, CDR2 SVGAGI. The CDR3 loop reads CASSQRQTNTGELFF. CDR3 DNA: TGTGCCAGCAGTCAAAGACAGACGAACACCGGGGAGCTGTTTTTT.

This clone was seen a single time. The chain joins TRBV7-3 to TRBJ2-1; maybe TRBD1 (6 bases). The CDR3 runs to 17 residues. Trimming pared 5 bases from V and 8 bases from J, leaving 25 bases between. Germline CDR1 is SGHTA and CDR2 is FQGTGA. CDR3 bases: TGTGCCAGCAGCCCCACCCCAAGGGGGTGGGTTGTCGATGAGCAGTTCTTC. Encoded protein: CASSPTPRGWVVDEQFF.

The chain combines TRBV11-2 with TRBJ2-3, with TRBD1 identical over 8 bases. J gave up 0 bases and V 4 bases, and 9 bases lay outside the gene matches. The CDR3 is 17 residues long. Germline V gene data show CDR1 as SGHAT and CDR2 as FQNNGV. The CDR3 DNA follows: TGTGCCAGCAGCTCCCGAAGGCAGGGGGCGAGCACAGATACGCAGTATTTT. It encodes CASSSRRQGASTDTQYF.

This clone was detected only once. The rearrangement uses TRBV27 and TRBJ1-1; D is possibly TRBD1 (6 bases). V lost 9 bases and J 5 bases, leaving 19 bases between the germline ends. The germline gives CDR1 MNHEY, CDR2 SMNVEV (reference sequence). The CDR3 covers 14 residues. Here the CDR3 reads CASANRDIRTEAFF. As DNA, the CDR3 is TGTGCCAGTGCCAACCGGGACATCAGAACTGAAGCTTTCTTT.

The chain recombines TRBV13 with TRBJ2-7; TRBD1 agrees at 11 bases. Germline assignment: CDR1 PRHDT and CDR2 FYEKMQ (reference sequence). The CDR3 is 14 amino acids. V lost 10 bases and J lost 4; bases outside the gene matches: 9. CDR3 nucleotide sequence: TGTGCCACCATGCTTGGACAGGGGGCTTACGAGCAGTACTTC. This sequence encodes CATMLGQGAYEQYF.

V usage is TRBV7-9 and J usage is TRBJ1-6; 9 nucleotides line up with TRBD1. Germline V gene sequence: CDR1 SEHNR, CDR2 FQNEAQ (reference sequence). The CDR3 runs to 17 residues. The junction had 11 bases not matched to a gene; V was cut back by 4 bases and J by 7 bases. The chain's CDR3 is CASSSSDRGTYNSPLHF. The DNA for the CDR3 is TGTGCCAGCAGCTCCTCGGACAGGGGCACGTACAATTCACCCCTCCACTTT. Together with reference TRBV7-9 and TRBJ1-6, the CDR3 gives the full variable domain: DTGVSQNPRHKITKRGQNVTFRCDPISEHNRLYWYRQTLGQGPEFLTYFQNEAQLEKSRLLSDRFSAERPKGSFSTLEIQRTEQGDSAMYLCASSSSDRGTYNSPLHFGNGTRLTVT.

The chain recombines TRBV18 with TRBJ2-7; 7 bases are a match to TRBD1. This CDR3 comprises 15 residues. Germline assignment: CDR1 KGHSH and CDR2 LQKENI. V lost 5 bases to trimming and J lost 6 bases; unmatched junction nucleotides: 13. The CDR3 DNA sequence: TGTGCCAGCTCATGGGGACAGACCCCTCAGGCCGAGCAGTACTTC. As protein: CASSWGQTPQAEQYF.

J is TRBJ2-3 and V is TRBV5-5; D is ambiguous. The V gene lost 0 bases and the J gene lost 2 bases, with 16 bases spanning the gap. The V gene's germline CDR1 is SGHKS and CDR2 YYEKEE (reference sequence). The CDR3 is 17 amino acids. CDR3 nucleotides: TGTGCCAGCAGCTTGGATCCCGGGTCACCTCCCACAGATACGCAGTATTTT. This encodes CASSLDPGSPPTDTQYF.

The rearrangement uses TRBV7-2 and TRBJ1-5, with TRBD1 matching over 9 bases. After removal of 6 bases from V and 5 bases from J, the junction contained 5 bases not matched to a gene. The CDR3 runs to 14 residues. The germline gives CDR1 SGHTA, CDR2 FQGNSA. CDR3 residues: CASSDRGTDQPQHF. In nucleotides, the CDR3 is TGTGCCAGCAGTGACAGGGGGACGGATCAGCCCCAGCATTTT.

The chain is built from TRBV4-1 and TRBJ2-3; 8 nucleotides match TRBD2. V shed 1 base and J 1 base; nucleotides not matched to a gene: 7. The CDR3 has 17 amino acids. Per germline, CDR1 MGHRA and CDR2 YSYEKL. CDR3 coding DNA: TGCGCCAGCAGCCAAGTTGACTCAGCGGGGGGCACAGATACGCAGTATTTT. Translating it yields CASSQVDSAGGTDTQYF.

In its sample, this clone was seen once. V usage is TRBV7-2 and J usage is TRBJ1-3, with 11 bases that match TRBD1. Germline V CDR1 and CDR2: SGHTA, FQGNSA. The CDR3 is 15 amino acids. Losses at the gene ends were 5 bases for V and 7 bases for J; bases not matched to a gene: 7. CDR3 DNA sequence: TGTGCCAGCAGCAACCGGGACAGGGGGTTTAACACCATATATTTT. Translation gives CASSNRDRGFNTIYF.

V and J are TRBV25-1 and TRBJ1-4; D is undetermined. Germline CDR1 and CDR2: MGHDK and SYGVNS. This CDR3 is 11 amino acids long. Between the trimmed V and J ends, which lost 8 bases and 14 bases, there was a span of 15 bases. CDR3: CASGPLTDLFF. CDR3 bases: TGTGCCAGCGGGCCCCTAACCGATCTGTTTTTT.

The chain combines TRBV24-1 with TRBJ2-3, with 12 bases aligning to TRBD2. The V segment lost 5 bases and the J segment 5 bases; nucleotides outside the gene matches: 4. The CDR3 totals 15 residues. Germline V gene sequence: CDR1 KGHDR, CDR2 SFDVKD. The CDR3 DNA follows: TGTGCCACCAGTGGACTAGCGGGGGTGGGAGATACGCAGTATTTT. This sequence encodes CATSGLAGVGDTQYF.

The chain employs TRBV29-1 and TRBJ1-2; the D gene is possibly TRBD1 (5 bases). The CDR3 runs to 12 residues. The V end was cut by 6 bases, the J end by 8 bases, with 16 bases between. Per the germline V gene, CDR1 is SQVTM and CDR2 is ANQGSEA. The CDR3 DNA follows: TGCAGCGTCGAATCAGGGCCTGGGGGCTACACCTTC. Protein product: CSVESGPGGYTF.

This chain joins TRBV6-2 or TRBV6-3 and TRBJ2-1; 9 bases fit TRBD1. After removal of 7 bases from V and 5 bases from J, the junction contained 9 bases not matched to a gene. The CDR3 loop spans 15 amino acids. The germline CDR1 and CDR2 sequences are MNHEY and SVGEGT. For the CDR3, the DNA is TGTGCCAGCACCCCGGGACAGGGTTGGGACAATGAGCAGTTCTTC. It translates to CASTPGQGWDNEQFF.

The V gene is TRBV5-1, the J gene TRBJ2-2; 7 bases match TRBD1. Germline V gives CDR1 SGHRS, CDR2 YFSETQ. The CDR3 is 15 residues long. The trim removed 4 bases at V and 0 bases at J, leaving 3 bases unmatched. CDR3 in DNA: TGCGCCAGCAGCCTGGGACAGTCGAACACCGGGGAGCTGTTTTTT. It specifies CASSLGQSNTGELFF.

The V call is TRBV9, the J call TRBJ2-2; TRBD1 agrees at 11 bases. This CDR3 region has 17 residues. Germline-derived CDR1 and CDR2 are SGDLS and YYNGEE. The V and J ends lost 0 bases and 4 bases, in that order; junction bases with no gene match: 5. The CDR3 sequence: CASSVVRGTGGTGELFF. The CDR3 nucleotides read TGTGCCAGCAGCGTAGTTCGGGGGACAGGGGGCACCGGGGAGCTGTTTTTT.